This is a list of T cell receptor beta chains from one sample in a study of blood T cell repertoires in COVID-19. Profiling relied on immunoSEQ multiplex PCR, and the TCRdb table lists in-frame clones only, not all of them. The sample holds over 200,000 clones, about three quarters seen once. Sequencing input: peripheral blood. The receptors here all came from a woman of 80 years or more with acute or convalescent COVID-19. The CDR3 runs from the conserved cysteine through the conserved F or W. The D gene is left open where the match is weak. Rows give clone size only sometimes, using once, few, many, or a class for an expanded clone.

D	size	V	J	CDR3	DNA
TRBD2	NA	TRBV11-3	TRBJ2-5	CASSLKRGSQETQYF	TGTGCCAGCAGCCTTAAGCGGGGGAGTCAAGAGACCCAGTACTTC
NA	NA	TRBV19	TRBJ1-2	CASSKGISYGYTF	TGTGCCAGTAGTAAGGGGATCTCATATGGCTACACCTTC
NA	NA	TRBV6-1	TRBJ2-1	CASSEDRVHNEQFF	TGTGCCAGCAGTGAAGACAGGGTTCACAATGAGCAGTTCTTC
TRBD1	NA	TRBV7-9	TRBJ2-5	CASSPGTGGKETQYF	TGTGCCAGCAGCCCGGGGACAGGGGGCAAAGAGACCCAGTACTTC
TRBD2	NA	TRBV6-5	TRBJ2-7	CAMGLAGGTQYF	TGTGCCATGGGACTAGCGGGAGGTACGCAGTACTTC
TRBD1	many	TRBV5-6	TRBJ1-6	CASSRGQVWGSPLHF	TGTGCCAGCAGCCGGGGACAGGTTTGGGGGTCACCCCTCCACTTT
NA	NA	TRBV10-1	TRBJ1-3	CASSSQGGGNTIYF	TGCGCCAGCAGTTCCCAGGGTGGTGGAAACACCATATATTTT
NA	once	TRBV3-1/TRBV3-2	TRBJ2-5	CASSQLETQYF	TGTGCCAGCAGCCAACTGGAGACCCAGTACTTC
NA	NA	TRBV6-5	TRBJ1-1	CASSYSQRGRNTEAFF	TGTGCCAGCAGTTACTCGCAACGGGGGAGAAACACTGAAGCTTTCTTT
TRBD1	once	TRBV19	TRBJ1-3	CASSAGQGTPFSGNTIYF	TGTGCCAGTAGTGCGGGACAGGGGACACCATTCTCTGGAAACACCATATATTTT
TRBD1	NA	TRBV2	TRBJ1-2	CASSQTGGVYGYTF	TGTGCCAGCAGCCAGACAGGGGGTGTCTATGGCTACACCTTC
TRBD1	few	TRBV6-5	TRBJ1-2	CASNLDRGGGGYTF	TGTGCCAGCAACCTAGACAGGGGAGGAGGGGGCTACACCTTC
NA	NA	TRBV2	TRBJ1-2	CASSPEGGGLLGYTF	TGTGCCAGCAGCCCAGAGGGGGGGGGACTTCTTGGCTACACCTTC
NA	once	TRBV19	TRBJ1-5	CASSIDLWGGGNQPQHF	TGTGCCAGTAGTATAGATCTATGGGGGGGCGGCAATCAGCCCCAGCATTTT
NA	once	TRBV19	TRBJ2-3	CASSIHFVSPSRADTQYF	TGTGCCAGTAGTATACATTTTGTGTCCCCAAGCCGGGCAGATACGCAGTATTTT
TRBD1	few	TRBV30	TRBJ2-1	CAWSGGQGARDEQFF	TGTGCCTGGAGTGGAGGACAGGGGGCGCGGGATGAGCAGTTCTTC
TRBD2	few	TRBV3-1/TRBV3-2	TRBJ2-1	CASSQGGLVYNEQFF	TGTGCCAGCAGTCAAGGGGGACTAGTTTACAATGAGCAGTTCTTC
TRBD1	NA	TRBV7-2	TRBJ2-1	CASSSDRGSYNEQFF	TGTGCCAGCAGCTCGGACAGGGGGTCCTACAATGAGCAGTTCTTC
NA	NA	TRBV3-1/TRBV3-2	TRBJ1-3	CASSQLGGTGNTIYF	TGTGCCAGCAGCCAGTTGGGGGGGACTGGAAACACCATATATTTT
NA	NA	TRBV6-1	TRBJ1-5	CASSESGGYSNQPQHF	TGTGCCAGCAGTGAATCAGGAGGCTATAGCAATCAGCCCCAGCATTTT
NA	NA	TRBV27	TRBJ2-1	CASSFRNSLTYNEQFF	TGTGCCAGCAGTTTCAGAAATAGCTTAACCTACAATGAGCAGTTCTTC
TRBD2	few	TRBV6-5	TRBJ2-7	CASSYSSSGGYEQYF	TGTGCCAGCAGTTACTCGTCTAGCGGGGGCTACGAGCAGTACTTC
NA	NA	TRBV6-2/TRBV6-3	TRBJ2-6	CASIPAGRGASLLNVLTF	TGTGCCAGCATCCCCGCGGGTCGCGGGGCCAGCCTTCTTAACGTCCTGACTTTC
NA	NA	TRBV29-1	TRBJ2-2	CSAGQKSNTGELFF	TGCAGCGCCGGACAGAAATCGAACACCGGGGAGCTGTTTTTT
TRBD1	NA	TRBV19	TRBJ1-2	CASSIGGQGNYGYTF	TGTGCCAGTAGTATCGGCGGACAGGGAAACTATGGCTACACCTTC
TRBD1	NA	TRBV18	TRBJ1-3	CASSPWGDSKGNTIYF	TGTGCCAGCTCACCATGGGGGGACAGCAAGGGAAACACCATATATTTT
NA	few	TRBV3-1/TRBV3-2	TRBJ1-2	CASTSGVGGYTF	TGTGCCAGCACCTCCGGGGTCGGAGGCTACACCTTC
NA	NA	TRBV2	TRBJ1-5	CASKGGGSVLDQPQHF	TGTGCCAGCAAGGGGGGAGGGTCCGTCCTTGATCAGCCCCAGCATTTT
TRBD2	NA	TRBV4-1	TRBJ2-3	CASSQPSGWGTSVGVDTQYF	TGCGCCAGCAGCCAACCATCCGGGTGGGGGACTAGCGTCGGAGTAGATACGCAGTATTTT
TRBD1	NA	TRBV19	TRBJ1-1	CASSSATGAWTEAFF	TGTGCCAGTAGTTCTGCAACAGGGGCTTGGACTGAAGCTTTCTTT
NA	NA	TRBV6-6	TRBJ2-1	CASSQLGGNEQFF	TGTGCCAGCAGCCAACTAGGCGGCAATGAGCAGTTCTTC
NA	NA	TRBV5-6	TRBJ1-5	CASSHTGKGQPQHF	TGTGCCAGCAGCCACACAGGGAAGGGCCAGCCCCAGCATTTT
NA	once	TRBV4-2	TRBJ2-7	CASSQETGNEQYF	TGTGCCAGCAGCCAAGAAACAGGGAACGAGCAGTACTTC